Listed below are T cell receptor beta chains from one sample, sequenced in a study of blood T cell repertoires in COVID-19. Repertoires were generated with immunoSEQ multiplex PCR, while TCRdb's copy carries only in-frame clones and drops some. The sample has under 250,000 clones; around 88% are singletons. The specimen sequenced was peripheral blood. The origin of the receptors is a man aged 80 or over with acute or convalescent COVID-19. CDR3s include the opening cysteine and the closing phenylalanine or tryptophan. A D gene is named only where the DNA matches it firmly. Rows give clone size only sometimes, using once, few, many, or a class for an expanded clone.

D: -
J: TRBJ1-2
V: TRBV19
size: -
DNA: TGTGCCAGTAGCACTGGAGTCCTCTATGGCTACACCTTC
CDR3: CASSTGVLYGYTF

D: TRBD2
J: TRBJ2-7
V: TRBV11-2
size: once
DNA: TGTGCCAGCAGCCGTTCCGCGGGAGGAGGGAAAATTGTCTACGAGCAGTACTTC
CDR3: CASSRSAGGGKIVYEQYF

D: TRBD2
J: TRBJ2-1
V: TRBV28
size: -
DNA: TGTGCCAGCAGTCCCGCTAGCGGGGGAGCCTACAATGAGCAGTTCTTC
CDR3: CASSPASGGAYNEQFF

D: TRBD1
J: TRBJ2-7
V: TRBV6-6
size: -
DNA: TGTGCCAGCAGTGACTCAGGGGGCCAAGGCTACGAGCAGTACTTC
CDR3: CASSDSGGQGYEQYF

D: TRBD1
J: TRBJ1-5
V: TRBV7-2
size: -
DNA: TGTGCCAGCAGCTTGGGACAGGGGGCGTCTCAGCCCCAGCATTTT
CDR3: CASSLGQGASQPQHF

D: -
J: TRBJ1-5
V: TRBV3-1/TRBV3-2
size: -
DNA: TGTGCCAGCAGCCAGTTCACAGGTAGCAATCAGCCCCAGCATTTT
CDR3: CASSQFTGSNQPQHF

D: TRBD1
J: TRBJ1-1
V: TRBV7-6
size: few
DNA: TGTGCCAGCAGCTACACAGGGGGAACTAACACTGAAGCTTTCTTT
CDR3: CASSYTGGTNTEAFF

D: -
J: TRBJ1-2
V: TRBV16
size: -
DNA: TGTGCCAGCAGCCAATTAAGCGGGTTTGGCGGCTACACCTTC
CDR3: CASSQLSGFGGYTF

D: TRBD2
J: TRBJ2-1
V: TRBV11-3
size: -
DNA: TGTGCCAGCAGCCTAGGGCTAGCGGGATTCAATGAGCAGTTCTTC
CDR3: CASSLGLAGFNEQFF

D: -
J: TRBJ2-7
V: TRBV6-5
size: few
DNA: TGTGCCAGCAGCTCCACCTCTACCGAGCAGTACTTC
CDR3: CASSSTSTEQYF

D: -
J: TRBJ2-5
V: TRBV7-7
size: -
DNA: TGTGCTAGCAGTAAACTAGGAGGGCAAGAGACCCAGTACTTC
CDR3: CASSKLGGQETQYF

D: -
J: TRBJ1-5
V: TRBV28
size: -
DNA: TGTGCCAGCAGTTTGCCCCCGCTAGGGGGGGAACAGCCCCAGCATTTT
CDR3: CASSLPPLGGEQPQHF

D: -
J: TRBJ2-2
V: TRBV19
size: -
DNA: TGTGCCAGTACCGATGTCGGGGGGCGCGGCGGGGAGCTGTTTTTT
CDR3: CASTDVGGRGGELFF

D: -
J: TRBJ2-2
V: TRBV9
size: -
DNA: TGTGCCAGCAGCGTCACTAGTAACACCGGGGAGCTGTTTTTT
CDR3: CASSVTSNTGELFF

D: -
J: TRBJ2-1
V: TRBV7-9
size: -
DNA: TGTGCCAGCAGCTCTGGACTTGAAAATGAGCAGTTCTTC
CDR3: CASSSGLENEQFF

D: -
J: TRBJ1-3
V: TRBV5-1
size: -
DNA: TGCGCCAGCAGCCCGGGAACGGAGCACTCTGGAAACACCATATATTTT
CDR3: CASSPGTEHSGNTIYF

D: TRBD1
J: TRBJ2-3
V: TRBV5-1
size: -
DNA: TGCGCCAGCAGATTGCCAAGGACAGGGGCCTCCAGAGATACGCAGTATTTT
CDR3: CASRLPRTGASRDTQYF

D: TRBD2
J: TRBJ2-1
V: TRBV7-2
size: -
DNA: TGTGCCAGCAGCTTTCCGGGGGGGTGGAATGAGCAGTTCTTC
CDR3: CASSFPGGWNEQFF

D: TRBD1
J: TRBJ1-1
V: TRBV28
size: -
DNA: TGTGCCAGCAGGACAGGGAAGTGGACTGAAGCTTTCTTT
CDR3: CASRTGKWTEAFF

D: -
J: TRBJ1-1
V: TRBV14
size: few
DNA: TGTGCCAGCAGCCCAGGCGGGGCAGCTTTCTTT
CDR3: CASSPGGAAFF

D: -
J: TRBJ1-2
V: TRBV6-5
size: -
DNA: TGTGCCAGCAATCCCGTGGGGGGAGGTGACTATGGCTACACCTTC
CDR3: CASNPVGGGDYGYTF

D: -
J: TRBJ1-6
V: TRBV28
size: -
DNA: TGTGCCAGCAGTACCAGCGGAGGAAATTCACCCCTCCACTTT
CDR3: CASSTSGGNSPLHF

D: -
J: TRBJ2-7
V: TRBV5-6
size: -
DNA: TGTGCCAGCAGCCGAGTCGGAACAGACTACGAGCAGTACTTC
CDR3: CASSRVGTDYEQYF

D: -
J: TRBJ2-2
V: TRBV20-1
size: -
DNA: TGCAGTGCAAACAGGGTCCGGGAGCTGTTTTTT
CDR3: CSANRVRELFF

D: TRBD1
J: TRBJ1-5
V: TRBV27
size: -
DNA: TGTGCCAGCAGTCTGAGGGGGCAACAGCCCCAGCATTTT
CDR3: CASSLRGQQPQHF

D: -
J: TRBJ2-3
V: TRBV6-5
size: -
DNA: TGTGCCAGCAGTTACGGTGGGAGCAGAATAGATACGCAGTATTTT
CDR3: CASSYGGSRIDTQYF

D: -
J: TRBJ1-2
V: TRBV10-3
size: -
DNA: TGTGCCAGTGCAGGGACTACTAACTATGGCTACACCTTC
CDR3: CASAGTTNYGYTF

D: -
J: TRBJ1-5
V: TRBV5-5
size: -
DNA: TGTGCCAGCAGCTGGGAGGGTTTACAGCCCCAGCATTTT
CDR3: CASSWEGLQPQHF

D: TRBD2
J: TRBJ2-1
V: TRBV19
size: -
DNA: TGTGCCAGTAGTATAGGGCTAGCGGGGACCGATGAGCAGTTCTTC
CDR3: CASSIGLAGTDEQFF

D: TRBD1
J: TRBJ1-5
V: TRBV29-1
size: -
DNA: TGCAGCGTTGAACAGGGGGCAGGGCAGCCCCAGCATTTT
CDR3: CSVEQGAGQPQHF

D: TRBD1
J: TRBJ1-2
V: TRBV27
size: -
DNA: TGTGCCAGAGGGGACAGGGGGATCTTAGCTAACTATGGCTACACCTTC
CDR3: CARGDRGILANYGYTF

D: TRBD1
J: TRBJ2-1
V: TRBV7-3
size: -
DNA: TGTGCCAGCAGCACGGGACAGGGAAAGCAGTTCTTC
CDR3: CASSTGQGKQFF

D: -
J: TRBJ1-1
V: TRBV6-5
size: -
DNA: TGTGCCAGCTCCCTCGCAGGGGTATTTGGTGAAGCTTTCTTT
CDR3: CASSLAGVFGEAFF

D: -
J: TRBJ1-6
V: TRBV6-5
size: -
DNA: TGTGCCAGCACCACAGAATTCTACTCACCCCTCCACTTT
CDR3: CASTTEFYSPLHF

D: -
J: TRBJ1-2
V: TRBV10-3
size: -
DNA: TGTGCCATCAGTGAGATAGGGGACTACACCTTC
CDR3: CAISEIGDYTF

D: TRBD1
J: TRBJ1-1
V: TRBV25-1
size: -
DNA: TGTGCCAGCAGTTACAGGGGTACGACTGAAGCTTTCTTT
CDR3: CASSYRGTTEAFF

D: -
J: TRBJ1-1
V: TRBV18
size: once
DNA: TGTGCCAGCTCACTCGACAGGAACACTGAAGCTTTCTTT
CDR3: CASSLDRNTEAFF

D: TRBD2
J: TRBJ2-7
V: TRBV6-5
size: -
DNA: TGTGCCAGCAGCCCACTAGCGGGAGGGCCCGGGGAGCAGTACTTC
CDR3: CASSPLAGGPGEQYF